The text below deals with one TCR beta chain. Trimming stripped 1 base from V and 0 bases from J, with 10 bases between. CDR3 length: 15 residues. The germline CDR1 and CDR2 sequences are SGHVS and FNYEAQ. The data are from a study of cytotoxic CD8 clonotypes in ibrutinib-treated CLL. Generated by immunoSEQ multiplex PCR, the TCRdb table keeps only in-frame clones and is missing some. The data contain 250,000 to 350,000 clones, 65% to 85% of them singletons. This TCR was sampled from a human donor with chronic lymphocytic leukemia. This specimen was PBMCs, taken at disease progression, from a patient treated with ibrutinib. The rearrangement joins TRBV7-6 to TRBJ2-7, with a possible D match to TRBD1 (6 bases). Here the CDR3 DNA reads TGTGCCAGCAGCTTAGAGACAGGAAGCTCCTACGAGCAGTACTTC. Its translation is CASSLETGSSYEQYF.